The 10 T cell receptor beta chains listed next were all sequenced from one sample in a study of T cell responses to AZD1222 COVID-19 vaccine. The table came from immunoSEQ multiplex PCR; TCRdb's copy has only in-frame clones and leaves some out. The repertoire holds 80,000 to 90,000 clones, with approximately 88% as singletons. The starting material was peripheral blood, obtained on day 0 of MenACWY control vaccination. Receptors were obtained from an adult in good health.

V gene TRBV5-4 combines with J gene TRBJ1-5; no clear D. The germline V and J ends were trimmed by 0 bases and 6 bases, with 7 bases remaining between them. The CDR3 is made up of 13 amino acids. CDR1 and CDR2 from the germline V gene are SGHNT and YYREEE (reference sequence). This CDR3 is CASSLGGGQPQHF. The CDR3 coding sequence is TGTGCCAGCAGCTTGGGAGGAGGTCAGCCCCAGCATTTT.

This chain connects TRBV6-5 to TRBJ1-5; 7 bases map to TRBD1. The V gene end was trimmed by 5 bases and the J gene end by 7 bases; junction bases not matched to a gene: 8. This CDR3 is 14 amino acids long. CDR1 is MNHEY and CDR2 is SVGAGI in the germline V gene. CDR3 nucleotide sequence: TGTGCCAGCAGTACGCGACAGGGCGCCCAGCCCCAGCATTTT. It encodes CASSTRQGAQPQHF.

This clone appeared a single time. The V and J genes are TRBV19 and TRBJ1-2; D possibly corresponds to TRBD1 (5 bases). With 2 bases removed from V and 3 bases from J, the gap between germline ends came to 10 bases. CDR1 and CDR2 (germline): LNHDA, SQIVND (reference sequence). CDR3 size: 14 residues. DNA of the CDR3: TGTGCCAGTAGTATAATGACAGCCGACTATGGCTACACCTTC. It is translated as CASSIMTADYGYTF.

This sequence joins TRBV11-1 and TRBJ2-7; 11 nucleotides agree with TRBD1. Germline V lookup: CDR1 SGHAT, CDR2 FQDESV (reference sequence). The CDR3 has 16 residues. With V trimmed by 2 bases and J by 2 bases, 5 bases remained unmatched. Here the CDR3 reads CASSLMGQGEPYEQYF. The CDR3 DNA follows: TGTGCCAGCAGCTTAATGGGACAGGGGGAGCCCTACGAGCAGTACTTC.

DNA of the CDR3: TGCGCCAGCAGCTTCGGACTAGCGGTCGGGAGTGAGCAGTTCTTC. Translating it yields CASSFGLAVGSEQFF. V usage is TRBV5-1 and J usage is TRBJ2-1; TRBD2 matches at 10 bases. The CDR3 is made up of 15 amino acids. Looked up from germline, CDR1 is SGHRS and CDR2 is YFSETQ. After removal of 2 bases from V and 9 bases from J, the junction contained 8 bases not matched to a gene.

This chain connects TRBV5-1 to TRBJ1-2, with D possibly being TRBD1 (5 bases). This CDR3 spans 12 amino acids. The germline V gene encodes CDR1 SGHRS and CDR2 YFSETQ. Trimming stripped 8 bases from V and 1 base from J, with 9 bases between. Here the CDR3 reads CASQGINYGYTF. In DNA form, the CDR3 reads TGCGCCAGTCAGGGTATTAACTATGGCTACACCTTC. Looking up the rest from reference TRBV5-1 and TRBJ1-2 gives the full variable domain: KAGVTQTPRYLIKTRGQQVTLSCSPISGHRSVSWYQQTPGQGLQFLFEYFSETQRNKGNFPGRFSGRQFSNSRSEMNVSTLELGDSALYLCASQGINYGYTFGSGTRLTVV.

This rearrangement joins TRBV5-1 to TRBJ2-3; 7 bases are shared with TRBD1. Germline loops: CDR1 SGHRS, CDR2 YFSETQ. J was trimmed by 8 bases and V by 2 bases; bases with no gene match: 14. This CDR3 spans 16 amino acids. Written as DNA, the CDR3 is TGCGCCAGCAGCTTACAGGGGTCTGGCTACTTAGGTACGCAGTATTTT. Its protein is CASSLQGSGYLGTQYF.

The rearrangement links TRBV9 to TRBJ1-6, with D possibly being TRBD1 (6 bases). The CDR3 contains 15 residues. Germline values: CDR1 SGDLS, CDR2 YYNGEE. The germline V and J ends were trimmed by 4 bases and 9 bases, with 17 bases remaining between them. Here the CDR3 DNA reads TGTGCCAGCAGCCCCCAGATGGGGGGGCTTTCACCCCTCCACTTT. Protein product: CASSPQMGGLSPLHF.

This clone appeared a few times. The J gene is TRBJ1-6, the V gene TRBV7-2, with TRBD1 as a possible D gene (5 bases). The V end was cut by 4 bases, the J end by 0 bases, with 10 bases between. CDR3 length: 16 residues. Germline V lookup: CDR1 SGHTA, CDR2 FQGNSA. CDR3 sequence: CASSSDTYSYNSPLHF. Written as DNA, the CDR3 is TGTGCCAGCAGCTCGGACACCTACTCCTATAATTCACCCCTCCACTTT.

The chain links TRBV27 to TRBJ2-7; perhaps TRBD1 as D (5 bases). Germline V lookup: CDR1 MNHEY, CDR2 SMNVEV (reference sequence). V gave up 0 bases and J gave up 3 bases, with 9 bases separating them. The CDR3 spans 14 residues. This CDR3 is CASSLSGVGYEQYF. The CDR3 nucleotides are TGTGCCAGCAGTTTATCAGGGGTCGGCTACGAGCAGTACTTC.